These 8 T cell receptor beta chains were sequenced from one sample in a study of blood T cells in healthy people across ages (dated by TCRdb to the mid-2010s). Libraries were prepared through 5' RACE. TCRdb shows the sequencer as Illumina HiSeq 2500. A second roughly 6 to 12 cycle PCR used a sample-barcoded 5' primer and a J-beta primer mix. Starting from the raw public reads, TCRdb applied fastp trimming at Q25, assembled clones with MiXCR and retained in-frame beta chains. Each CDR3 protein appears once, grouped with its most common genes and DNA. The table for this sample lists approximately 880,000 distinct CDR3 sequences; 45% to 50% of them were counted only once. The ten top clones hold around an eighth of the sample. The sequencing sample was made of blood. The source is a man aged 30 to 39 in good health.

There are a few counts of this clonotype. This rearrangement joins TRBV12-3 or TRBV12-4 to TRBJ1-1; D remains unclear. CDR3 length equals 15 residues. V was clipped by 5 bases and J by 2 bases, with 15 bases between them. CDR3 sequence reads: CASSPIGVVNTEAFF. In DNA form, the CDR3 reads TGTGCCAGCAGTCCCATTGGAGTTGTAAACACTGAAGCTTTCTTT.

This chain connects TRBV9 to TRBJ2-1, with a tentative D call TRBD2 (6 bases). The germline V gene encodes CDR1 SGDLS and CDR2 YYNGEE. Between the trimmed V and J ends, which lost 2 bases and 4 bases, there was a span of 13 bases. The CDR3 runs 15 residues. The CDR3 sequence: CASSVRDSPYNEQFF. The CDR3 nucleotides read TGTGCCAGCAGCGTTCGGGACTCCCCGTACAATGAGCAGTTCTTC.

This clonotype appeared once. V is TRBV6-1 and J is TRBJ1-2; no clear D. CDR3 length: 19 amino acids. Trimming left V 6 bases short and J 1 base short, with 27 bases between. Germline V lookup: CDR1 MNHNS, CDR2 SASEGT. CDR3 bases: TGTGCCAGCAGACCCTCTCCTCGTTTGGGCCCATCCAATAACTATGGCTACACCTTC. Translation gives CASRPSPRLGPSNNYGYTF.

The chain joins TRBV4-3 to TRBJ2-7; D unresolved. The germline V gene encodes CDR1 LGHNA and CDR2 YSLEER. The CDR3 spans 13 residues. Trimming removed 0 bases at V and 2 bases at J, with 5 bases between. The CDR3 DNA reads TGCGCCAGCAGCCAAGAGGACGCCTACGAGCAGTACTTC. This translates into CASSQEDAYEQYF.

Concerning this clonotype: The junction and the germline gene differ at one end; a read error may be behind it. The chain couples TRBV6-4 to TRBJ2-1; TRBD2 matches 12 bases. Germline lookup yields CDR1 MRHNA and CDR2 SNTAGT. This CDR3 has 15 amino acids. The CDR3 region is CTSSELAGGYDEQFF. The CDR3 nucleotides read TGTACCAGCAGTGAACTAGCGGGGGGTTACGATGAGCAGTTCTTC.

Only a few counts were recorded for this clonotype. V and J are TRBV20-1 and TRBJ2-1, with 9 bases aligning to TRBD2. Per germline, CDR1 DFQATT and CDR2 SNEGSKA (reference sequence). This CDR3 contains 17 residues. With 0 bases clipped from V and 0 bases from J, the junction kept 6 bases outside the gene matches. The CDR3 region is CSARDPHSGGSYNEQFF. The CDR3 DNA is TGCAGTGCTAGAGATCCCCATAGCGGGGGCTCCTACAATGAGCAGTTCTTC.

V and J are TRBV20-1 and TRBJ2-5; a weak D match, TRBD1 (5 bases). There are 14 residues in the CDR3. Germline assignment: CDR1 DFQATT and CDR2 SNEGSKA (reference sequence). Trimming removed 3 bases from V and 1 base from J, with 12 bases in between. CDR3 amino acids: CSARKGTGQETQYF. In DNA, the CDR3 is TGCAGTGCTAGGAAGGGAACAGGCCAAGAGACCCAGTACTTC.

This clonotype was seen a single time. The V gene is TRBV24-1, the J gene TRBJ2-1; 7 nucleotides line up with TRBD1. The length of the CDR3 is 13 residues. Germline V CDR1 and CDR2: KGHDR, SFDVKD. Trimming cost V 7 bases and J 7 bases; bases outside gene matches: 6. CDR3 sequence: CATSPGQRNEQFF. CDR3 DNA sequence: TGTGCCACCAGCCCGGGACAGCGAAATGAGCAGTTCTTC.